This entry is about one TCR beta chain. Its antigen remains unidentified. No base quality information exists; no much larger clone differs at one position. This record belongs to a study of early stage breast cancer tumors (dated 2017 in TCRdb). Turning to the overall study: Of the 15 to 20 invasive breast tumors, roughly 12 were found to be estrogen receptor-positive, progesterone receptor-positive and HER2-negative. A total of roughly 2.5 million templates, representing 1,097,674 unique clonotypes, were detected across all samples. On average, each sample got 7.5 to 10-fold read coverage. Of the roughly twelve ER+/PR+/HER2- tumors, eight were classified as invasive ductal carcinomas and four as invasive lobular carcinomas.

What the work shows at the level of the full study, not this receptor alone: Compared with adjacent normal breast tissue, tumors had approximately 2.5-fold higher T cell density and higher clonality. Chain pairing and functional markers such as CD4, CD8 and FOXP3 were not captured by bulk genomic DNA sequencing of unsorted cells. Greater similarity was observed between blood and normal breast repertoires than between blood and tumor repertoires, and tumor was distinguished from normal in about 85% of the 16 patients when each tissue was compared with blood. Enriched TCRB sequences shared across patients were found to be mostly commonly generated sequences that were unlikely to play an important role in the tumor microenvironment. Analysis by tumor subtype was prevented by the small cohort size.

Dicing about 19-55 mg of tumor tissue typically gave a DNA yield of more than 2.5 ug. The study profiled bulk TCR beta-chain repertoires in matched peripheral blood, tumor and adjacent normal breast tissue taken from approximately 15 patients with early-stage breast cancer. Once resection was done, tumor tissue identified by eye was cut out and put into prechilled RNAlater. Using a TissueLyser II, about 19-55 mg of tumor tissue was diced and homogenized in RLTplus buffer with beta-mercaptoethanol and antifoaming agent. The Qiagen AllPrep DNA/RNA Mini kit was used to extract genomic DNA. Each sample was amplified in two independent genomic DNA replicates, using approximately 550 ng for blood and approximately 1.6 ug for tumor or normal breast. Following the manufacturer's instructions, the ImmunoSeq Intro kit was used to carry out TCRB sequencing on genomic DNA. For absolute quantification, the roughly 30-cycle multiplex PCR included proprietary primers along with spike-in control sequences. Single-end 150-bp reads were used to sequence an 87-bp fragment covering the CDR3 and the flanking V and J genes. Seven samples, with two replicates for each sample, were multiplexed per lane of an Illumina MiSeq using version 3.0 chemistry. The study's processing was this. Raw data were processed with the vendor's proprietary pipeline, and both replicates were merged into a single result per sample. Clonotypes were defined as productive rearrangements sharing the V-gene family, CDR3 amino acid sequence and J-gene segment. Clonality was computed as 1 minus the normalized Shannon entropy (Pielou evenness) of TCRB abundances. To estimate T cell density, the total number of templates was divided by the number of input cells, which was inferred from the amount of DNA input. Recon, run with its default parameters, was used to estimate overall repertoire diversity and clonality. A clonotype counted as tumor-enriched if its abundance in tumor exceeded 0.1% and was at least 32-fold higher than its abundance in normal breast. TCRdb carries this immuneACCESS record with in-frame sequences only. Its versions omit some clonotypes, under half of them owing to an unresolved V gene in the studies checked, with the rest unexplained. Clone size and the V and J calls come from that table; the DNA yielded D and trimming. Within this sample are about 31,000 clones, with roughly 77% of them counted one time only. Around a tenth of the sample lies in the top ten.

The source is a person between 30 and 45 years old with breast cancer. Sequenced: breast tumor tissue.

The nucleotide sequence is given as TGTGCCAGCAGTGGGGGACTAGCGGGAGTAGGTGAGCAGTACTTC. It codes for CASSGGLAGVGEQYF. Recombination linked TRBV6-1 to TRBJ2-7; TRBD2 fits 14 bases in the junction. In the germline V gene, CDR1 corresponds to MNHNS and CDR2 to SASEGT. Trimming accounts for 4 bases at V and 7 bases at J, while the number of junction bases matched to no gene is 6. The CDR3 covers 15 residues, taking in both the cysteine and the phenylalanine. Solely the CDR3 DNA is kept, with 45 bases framed from the first base.